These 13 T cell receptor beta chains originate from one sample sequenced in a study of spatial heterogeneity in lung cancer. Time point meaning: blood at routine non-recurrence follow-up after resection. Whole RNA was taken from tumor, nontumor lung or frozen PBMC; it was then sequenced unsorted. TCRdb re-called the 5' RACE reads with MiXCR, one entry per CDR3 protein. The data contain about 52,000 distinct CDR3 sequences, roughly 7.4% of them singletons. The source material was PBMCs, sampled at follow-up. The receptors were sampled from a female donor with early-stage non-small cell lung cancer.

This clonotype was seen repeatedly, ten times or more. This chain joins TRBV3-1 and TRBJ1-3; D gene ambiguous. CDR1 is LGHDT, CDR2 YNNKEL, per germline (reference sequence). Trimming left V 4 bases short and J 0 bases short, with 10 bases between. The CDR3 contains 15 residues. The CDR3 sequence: CASSPRLNSGNTIYF. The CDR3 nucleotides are TGTGCCAGCAGCCCCCGGCTAAACTCTGGAAACACCATATATTTT.

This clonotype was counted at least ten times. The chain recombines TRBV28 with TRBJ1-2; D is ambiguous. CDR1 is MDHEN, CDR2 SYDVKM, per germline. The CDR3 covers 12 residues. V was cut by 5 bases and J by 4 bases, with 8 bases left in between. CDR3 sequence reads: CASSGRAYGYTF. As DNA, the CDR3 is TGTGCCAGCAGTGGACGGGCCTATGGCTACACCTTC.

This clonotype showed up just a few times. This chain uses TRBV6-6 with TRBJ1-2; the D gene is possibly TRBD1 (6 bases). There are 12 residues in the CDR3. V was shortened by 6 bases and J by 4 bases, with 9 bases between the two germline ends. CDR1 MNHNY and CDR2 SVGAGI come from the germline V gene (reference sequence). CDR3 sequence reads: CASRGRGYGYTF. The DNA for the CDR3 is TGTGCCAGCAGAGGCAGGGGCTATGGCTACACCTTC.

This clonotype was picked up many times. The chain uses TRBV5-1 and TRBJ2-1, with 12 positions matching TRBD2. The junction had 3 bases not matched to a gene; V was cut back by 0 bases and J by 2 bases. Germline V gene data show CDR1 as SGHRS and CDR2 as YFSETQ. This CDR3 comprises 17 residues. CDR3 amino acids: CASSLATSGGAYNEQFF. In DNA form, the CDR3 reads TGCGCCAGCAGCTTGGCGACTAGCGGGGGAGCCTACAATGAGCAGTTCTTC.

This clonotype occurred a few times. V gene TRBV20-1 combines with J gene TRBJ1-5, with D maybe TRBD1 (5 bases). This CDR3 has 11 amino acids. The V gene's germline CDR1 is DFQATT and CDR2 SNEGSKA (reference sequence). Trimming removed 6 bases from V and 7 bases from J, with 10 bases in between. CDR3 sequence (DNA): TGCAGTGCCGCGGGACGGCAGCCCCAGCATTTT. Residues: CSAAGRQPQHF.

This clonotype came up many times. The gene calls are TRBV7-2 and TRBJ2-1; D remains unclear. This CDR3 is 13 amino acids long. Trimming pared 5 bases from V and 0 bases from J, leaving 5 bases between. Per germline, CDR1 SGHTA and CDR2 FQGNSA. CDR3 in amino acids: CASSPSSYNEQFF. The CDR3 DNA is TGTGCCAGCAGCCCGAGCTCCTACAATGAGCAGTTCTTC. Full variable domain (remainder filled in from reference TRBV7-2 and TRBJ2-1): GAGVSQSPSNKVTEKGKDVELRCDPISGHTALYWYRQSLGQGLEFLIYFQGNSAPDKSGLPSDRFSAERTGGSVSTLTIQRTQQEDSAVYLCASSPSSYNEQFFGPGTRLTVL.

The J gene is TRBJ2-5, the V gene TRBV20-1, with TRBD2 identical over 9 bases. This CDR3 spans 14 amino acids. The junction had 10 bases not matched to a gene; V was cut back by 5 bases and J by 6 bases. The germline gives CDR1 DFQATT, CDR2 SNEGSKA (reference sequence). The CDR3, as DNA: TGCAGTGCTCCGAGCGGGGGGCCTAAAAAGACCCAGTACTTC. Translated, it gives CSAPSGGPKKTQYF.

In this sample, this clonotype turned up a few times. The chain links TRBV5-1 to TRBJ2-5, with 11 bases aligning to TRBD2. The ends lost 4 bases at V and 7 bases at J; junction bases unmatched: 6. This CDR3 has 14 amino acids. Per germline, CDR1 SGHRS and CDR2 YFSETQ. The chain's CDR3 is CASSLTSGVSTQYF. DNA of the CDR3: TGCGCCAGCAGCCTGACTAGCGGGGTATCGACCCAGTACTTC.

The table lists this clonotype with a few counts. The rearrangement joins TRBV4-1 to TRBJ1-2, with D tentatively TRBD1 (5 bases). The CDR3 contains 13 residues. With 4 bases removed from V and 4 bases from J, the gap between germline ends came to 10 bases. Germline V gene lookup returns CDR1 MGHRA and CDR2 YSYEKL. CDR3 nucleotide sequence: TGCGCCAGCAGCCTCATCGACAGCTATGGCTACACCTTC. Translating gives CASSLIDSYGYTF.

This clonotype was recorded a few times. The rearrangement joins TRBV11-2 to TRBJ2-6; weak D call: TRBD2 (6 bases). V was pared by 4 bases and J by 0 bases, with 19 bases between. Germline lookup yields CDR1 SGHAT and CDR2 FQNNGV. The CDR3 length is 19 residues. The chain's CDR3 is CASSSPGRGGDSGANVLTF. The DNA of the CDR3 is TGTGCCAGCAGCTCACCTGGTAGGGGCGGGGACTCTGGGGCCAACGTCCTGACTTTC.

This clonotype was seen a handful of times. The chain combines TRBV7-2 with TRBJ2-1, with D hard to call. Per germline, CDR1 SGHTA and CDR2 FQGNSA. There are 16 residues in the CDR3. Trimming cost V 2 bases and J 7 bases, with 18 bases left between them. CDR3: CASSLRRLLSGNEQFF. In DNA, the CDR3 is TGTGCCAGCAGCTTACGAAGACTCCTTTCTGGGAATGAGCAGTTCTTC.

As DNA, the CDR3 is TGTGCCAGCAGCTCCAACTTCATGAACACTGAAGCTTTCTTT. This codes for CASSSNFMNTEAFF. The chain joins TRBV6-2 or TRBV6-3 to TRBJ1-1; D unresolved. CDR1 MNHEY and CDR2 SVGEGT come from the germline V gene. The CDR3 length is 14 residues. V gave up 6 bases and J gave up 0 bases, with 11 bases separating them.

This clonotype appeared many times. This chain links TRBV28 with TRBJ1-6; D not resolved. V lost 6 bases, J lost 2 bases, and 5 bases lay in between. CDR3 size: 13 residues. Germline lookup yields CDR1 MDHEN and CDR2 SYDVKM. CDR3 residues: CASSGTYNSPLHF. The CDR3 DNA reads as TGTGCCAGCAGCGGAACCTATAATTCACCCCTCCACTTT.